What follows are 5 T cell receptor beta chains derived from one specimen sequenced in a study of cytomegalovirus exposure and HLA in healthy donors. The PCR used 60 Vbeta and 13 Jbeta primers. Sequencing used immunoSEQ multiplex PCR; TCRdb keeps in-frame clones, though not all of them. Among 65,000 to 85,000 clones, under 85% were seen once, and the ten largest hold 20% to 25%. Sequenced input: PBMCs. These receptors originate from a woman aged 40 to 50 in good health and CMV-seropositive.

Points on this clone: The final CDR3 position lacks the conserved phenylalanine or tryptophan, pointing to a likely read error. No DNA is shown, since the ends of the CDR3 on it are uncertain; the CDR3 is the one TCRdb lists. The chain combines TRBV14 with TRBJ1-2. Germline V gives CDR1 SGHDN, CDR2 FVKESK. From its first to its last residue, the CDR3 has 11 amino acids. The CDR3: CASSQGRYPWV.

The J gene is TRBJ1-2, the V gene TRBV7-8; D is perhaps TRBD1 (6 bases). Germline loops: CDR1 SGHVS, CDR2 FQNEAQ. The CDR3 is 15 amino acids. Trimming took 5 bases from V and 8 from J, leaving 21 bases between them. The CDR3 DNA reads TGTGCCAGCAGCCCACCACAGGGAGCGAAATGGGGCTACACCTTC. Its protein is CASSPPQGAKWGYTF. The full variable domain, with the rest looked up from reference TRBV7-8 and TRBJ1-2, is GAGVSQSPRYKVAKRGQDVALRCDPISGHVSLFWYQQALGQGPEFLTYFQNEAQLDKSGLPSDRFFAERPEGSVSTLKIQRTQQEDSAVYLCASSPPQGAKWGYTFGSGTRLTVV.

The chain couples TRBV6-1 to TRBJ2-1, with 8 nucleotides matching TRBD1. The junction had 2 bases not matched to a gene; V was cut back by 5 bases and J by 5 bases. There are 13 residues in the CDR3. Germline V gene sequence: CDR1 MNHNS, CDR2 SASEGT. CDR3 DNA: TGTGCCAGCAGTTGGACAGGGAACAATGAGCAGTTCTTC. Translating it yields CASSWTGNNEQFF.

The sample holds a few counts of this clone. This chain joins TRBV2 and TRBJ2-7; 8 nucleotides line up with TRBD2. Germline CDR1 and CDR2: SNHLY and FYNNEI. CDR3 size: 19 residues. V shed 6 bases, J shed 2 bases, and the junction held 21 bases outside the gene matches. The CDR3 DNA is TGTGCCAGCAGGGCGCTCAATCGGCGGCGAGCTAGCGGGCCCTACGAGCAGTACTTC. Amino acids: CASRALNRRRASGPYEQYF.

CDR3 residues: CASSSTWTGTYEQYF. DNA for the CDR3: TGCGCCAGCAGCTCCACGTGGACAGGGACCTACGAGCAGTACTTC. The gene calls are TRBV5-1 and TRBJ2-7; 8 positions match TRBD1. J lost 2 bases, V lost 3 bases, and 7 bases had no gene match. Germline CDR1 is SGHRS and CDR2 is YFSETQ. CDR3 length: 15 amino acids.